This TCR beta chain was captured by sequencing in a study of metastatic and nonmetastatic thyroid tumors. Study-wide background: Comparison of repertoires was carried out across blood and tumor or nodule tissue from malignant and benign thyroid patients.

From the PCR reads, TCRdb re-called clones with MiXCR. The repertoire holds tens of thousands of clones, 25% to 30% seen once, with roughly 5.9% in the top ten. The study's findings and limits: In blood and tumor, TCR beta diversity was reportedly significantly higher in malignant thyroid tumors than in benign nodules.

This clone was counted at least ten times. Its antigen is not identified. Before thyroid surgery, none of the patients had received any treatment. The receptor comes from a female donor with papillary thyroid cancer or a benign thyroid nodule (not recorded which). Some clones in this sample may be carry-over from other donors' samples. Input material: tumor tissue.

Here the CDR3 reads CASSLEWGQGKDGYTF. The CDR3 nucleotides are TGTGCCAGCAGCTTGGAGTGGGGACAGGGGAAAGATGGCTACACCTTC. This rearrangement joins TRBV5-4 to TRBJ1-2; 10 bases agree with TRBD1. The CDR3 has 16 amino acids. Germline CDR1 is SGHNT and CDR2 is YYREEE (reference sequence). V shed 0 bases and J 6 bases; nucleotides not matched to a gene: 8.